The source of this TCR beta chain is a study of blood T cell repertoires in COVID-19. The wider study: Sources were T cells, B-cell-depleted T cells, or PBMCs; the material itself was cDNA or gDNA.

V was shortened by 5 bases and J by 4 bases, with 18 bases between the two germline ends. Germline lookup yields CDR1 SGHNT and CDR2 YYREEE (reference sequence). This CDR3 comprises 15 residues. Produced via immunoSEQ multiplex PCR; TCRdb's table is partial and in-frame only. The sample carries about 210,000 clones, around 87% recorded once. Sequencing used peripheral blood. The rearrangement uses TRBV5-4 and TRBJ1-2; D might be TRBD1 (6 bases). This clonotype was obtained from a man in his 60s with acute or convalescent COVID-19. CDR3 sequence: CASSSPGVRGYGYTF. The CDR3 DNA sequence: TGTGCCAGCAGTTCGCCAGGGGTGAGGGGCTATGGCTACACCTTC.